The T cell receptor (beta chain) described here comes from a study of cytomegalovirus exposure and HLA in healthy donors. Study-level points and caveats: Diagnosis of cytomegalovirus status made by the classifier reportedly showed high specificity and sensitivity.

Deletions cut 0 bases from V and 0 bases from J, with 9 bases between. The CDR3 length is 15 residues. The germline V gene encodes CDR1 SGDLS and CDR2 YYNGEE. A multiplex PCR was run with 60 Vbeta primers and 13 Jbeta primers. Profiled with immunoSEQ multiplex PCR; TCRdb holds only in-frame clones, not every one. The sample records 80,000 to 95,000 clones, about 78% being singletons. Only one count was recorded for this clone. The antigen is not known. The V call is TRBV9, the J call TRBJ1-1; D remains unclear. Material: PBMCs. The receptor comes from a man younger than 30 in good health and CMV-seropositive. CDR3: CASSVAPSMNTEAFF. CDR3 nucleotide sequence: TGTGCCAGCAGCGTAGCCCCCTCTATGAACACTGAAGCTTTCTTT.